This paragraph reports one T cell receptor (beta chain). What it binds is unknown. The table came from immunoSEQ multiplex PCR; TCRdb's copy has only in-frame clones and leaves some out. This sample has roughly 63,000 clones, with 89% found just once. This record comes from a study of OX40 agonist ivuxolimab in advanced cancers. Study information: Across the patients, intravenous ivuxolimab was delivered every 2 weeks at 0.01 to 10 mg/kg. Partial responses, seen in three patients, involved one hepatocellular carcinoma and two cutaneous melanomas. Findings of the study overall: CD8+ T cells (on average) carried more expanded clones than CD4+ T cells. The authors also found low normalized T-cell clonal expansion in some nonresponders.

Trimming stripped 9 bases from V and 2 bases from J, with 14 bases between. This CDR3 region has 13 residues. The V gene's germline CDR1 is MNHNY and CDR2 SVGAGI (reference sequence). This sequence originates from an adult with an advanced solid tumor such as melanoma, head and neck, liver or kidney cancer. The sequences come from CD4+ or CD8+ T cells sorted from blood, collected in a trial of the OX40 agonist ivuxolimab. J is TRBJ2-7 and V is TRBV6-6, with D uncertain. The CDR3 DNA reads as TGTGCCAGTAGAATCAGTACCGCCTACGAGCAGTACTTC. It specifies CASRISTAYEQYF.